The text below deals with one T cell receptor (beta chain). Original methodology: Estimation of nucleated cell counts relied on the amplification of reference gene primers. The data were produced by immunoSEQ multiplex PCR, yet TCRdb's version contains in-frame clones alone and is incomplete. That table is the source of V, J and clone size, and D and trimming were worked out from the DNA. The table has about 80,000 clones, about nine tenths seen once. V trimming: 3 bases; J trimming: 5 bases; junction bases outside the gene matches: 1. The CDR3 is 13 residues long. Germline V CDR1 and CDR2: LGHDT, YNNKEL (reference sequence). The source of the sample is a study of blood T cell repertoires in COVID-19. Background on the study: The United States, Italy and Spain provided the acute and convalescent COVID-19 samples. PBMCs, B-cell-depleted T cells, or T cells were the source of the cDNA or gDNA that made up the material.

The sequencing input was peripheral blood. The TCR originated in a woman aged 50 to 60 in a cohort sampled during active COVID-19. V usage is TRBV3-1 (or the pseudogene TRBV3-2) and J usage is TRBJ1-5; 7 nucleotides agree with TRBD1. The CDR3 bases are TGTGCCAGCAGCCAGGGACAGCATCAGCCCCAGCATTTT. It translates to CASSQGQHQPQHF.